The 24 T cell receptor beta chains presented below share a single source sample, sequenced in a study of blood T cell repertoires in COVID-19. Here immunoSEQ multiplex PCR was the method, and the copy in TCRdb shows in-frame clones only, minus some. This sample has about 220,000 clones, with roughly 80% found just once. The sample taken for sequencing was peripheral blood. These receptor sequences come from a woman between 70 and 85 years old with COVID-19, enrolled during active disease.

This chain connects TRBV2 to TRBJ1-4; 7 nucleotides align to TRBD1. V was pared by 6 bases and J by 4 bases, with 5 bases of the junction left unmatched. Germline V gene data show CDR1 as SNHLY and CDR2 as FYNNEI. This CDR3 has 14 amino acids. CDR3 region: CASSLGTVNEKLFF. As DNA, the CDR3 is TGTGCCAGCAGCCTAGGGACAGTTAATGAAAAACTGTTTTTT.

The J gene is TRBJ2-7, the V gene TRBV12-5, with 10 positions matching TRBD1. Germline values: CDR1 LGHNT, CDR2 FRNRAP. This CDR3 has 14 amino acids. V was clipped by 3 bases and J by 4 bases; unmatched bases: 3. The CDR3 loop is CASGFPGQGYEQYF. The CDR3 DNA sequence: TGTGCTAGTGGTTTCCCGGGACAGGGGTACGAGCAGTACTTC.

The V gene is TRBV6-2 or TRBV6-3, the J gene TRBJ1-4; D remains unclear. This CDR3 has 11 amino acids. Trimming cost V 2 bases and J 8 bases, with 3 bases left between them. Germline CDR1 reads MNHEY; CDR2 reads SVGEGT. The CDR3 region has the DNA TGTGCCAGCAGTTACGCGGAAAAACTGTTTTTT. Protein: CASSYAEKLFF.

This chain uses TRBV19 with TRBJ2-1; maybe TRBD1 (6 bases). Between the trimmed V and J ends, which lost 10 bases and 6 bases, there was a span of 13 bases. This CDR3 region has 12 residues. From germline, CDR1 is LNHDA and CDR2 SQIVND (reference sequence). CDR3 nucleotide sequence: TGTGCCACCAGGGGCTTGGTCAATGAGCAGTTCTTC. Translation: CATRGLVNEQFF.

The chain has TRBV7-2 and TRBJ2-1; D might be TRBD1 (6 bases). This CDR3 has 13 amino acids. Germline V lookup: CDR1 SGHTA, CDR2 FQGNSA. With 7 bases removed from V and 8 bases from J, the gap between germline ends came to 15 bases. The CDR3 coding sequence is TGTGCCAGCACTAGACAGGTTGGAGATGAGCAGTTCTTC. Amino acids: CASTRQVGDEQFF.

V is TRBV6-2 or TRBV6-3 and J is TRBJ2-1, with 13 bases matching TRBD2. V lost 2 bases to trimming and J lost 5 bases; unmatched junction nucleotides: 9. This CDR3 has 18 residues. In germline, CDR1 is MNHEY, CDR2 SVGEGT. CDR3 region: CASSYRTSGRYAHNEQFF. CDR3 coding DNA: TGTGCCAGCAGTTACCGGACTAGCGGGAGATATGCACACAATGAGCAGTTCTTC.

The chain combines TRBV7-2 with TRBJ1-1; a possible D gene is TRBD1 (6 bases). The CDR3 runs 15 residues. Germline assignment: CDR1 SGHTA and CDR2 FQGNSA. Trimming pared 6 bases from V and 0 bases from J, leaving 14 bases between. CDR3 in amino acids: CASSLRQVLNTEAFF. The CDR3 nucleotides read TGTGCCAGCAGTCTTCGACAGGTGTTGAACACTGAAGCTTTCTTT.

The chain carries TRBV7-2 and TRBJ2-3; the match to TRBD2 covers 13 bases. After removal of 5 bases from V and 3 bases from J, the junction contained 5 bases not matched to a gene. The CDR3 is 16 residues long. The germline gives CDR1 SGHTA, CDR2 FQGNSA. The CDR3 DNA sequence: TGTGCCAGCAGCAAACTACTAGCGGGAGGGACAGATACGCAGTATTTT. It yields the protein CASSKLLAGGTDTQYF. The whole variable domain, filled in from reference TRBV7-2 and TRBJ2-3, reads GAGVSQSPSNKVTEKGKDVELRCDPISGHTALYWYRQSLGQGLEFLIYFQGNSAPDKSGLPSDRFSAERTGGSVSTLTIQRTQQEDSAVYLCASSKLLAGGTDTQYFGPGTRLTVL.

This clone was detected a few times. This chain links TRBV7-8 with TRBJ2-1, with a weak D call TRBD2 (5 bases). The CDR3 consists of 17 residues. The V gene lost 4 bases and the J gene lost 2 bases, with 18 bases spanning the gap. Germline values: CDR1 SGHVS, CDR2 FQNEAQ. CDR3: CASSYREGISAYNEQFF. In DNA form, the CDR3 reads TGTGCCAGCAGCTACCGAGAAGGAATTAGCGCCTACAATGAGCAGTTCTTC.

The chain recombines TRBV7-2 with TRBJ2-1, with a weak D call TRBD2 (5 bases). Germline V CDR1 and CDR2: SGHTA, FQGNSA. The V and J ends lost 1 base and 6 bases respectively, with 16 bases between them. The CDR3 spans 16 residues. The CDR3: CASSLVLVSRGNEQFF. As DNA, the CDR3 is TGTGCCAGCAGCTTAGTTTTGGTCTCACGGGGCAATGAGCAGTTCTTC.

The chain has TRBV19 and TRBJ2-1; maybe TRBD2 (5 bases). The CDR3 has 17 amino acids. The V end was cut by 3 bases, the J end by 4 bases, with 19 bases between. The germline V gene has CDR1 LNHDA and CDR2 SQIVND (reference sequence). CDR3 DNA sequence: TGTGCCAGTAGTATCAGTTCTAGCCCCTCGCAATACAATGAGCAGTTCTTC. This sequence encodes CASSISSSPSQYNEQFF.

In this sample, this clone is medium-sized. V and J are TRBV9 and TRBJ2-5; 9 nucleotides line up with TRBD2. Per germline, CDR1 SGDLS and CDR2 YYNGEE. V lost 1 base to trimming and J lost 7 bases; unmatched junction nucleotides: 5. The CDR3 covers 14 residues. CDR3: CASSVSGRTGTQYF. The CDR3 bases are TGTGCCAGCAGCGTAAGCGGGAGGACTGGGACCCAGTACTTC.

The rearrangement links TRBV6-6 to TRBJ2-1, with D maybe TRBD2 (6 bases). CDR3 size: 17 residues. Trimming pared 5 bases from V and 5 bases from J, leaving 22 bases between. The germline CDR1 and CDR2 sequences are MNHNY and SVGAGI (reference sequence). The CDR3 spells CASSRSIGTLKHNEQFF. The CDR3 coding sequence is TGTGCCAGCAGTCGCTCAATCGGGACTCTGAAGCACAATGAGCAGTTCTTC.

The V and J genes are TRBV7-3 and TRBJ2-1; D perhaps matches TRBD2 (5 bases). The CDR3 is 15 residues long. Trimming removed 5 bases from V and 7 bases from J, with 18 bases in between. Germline V CDR1 and CDR2: SGHTA, FQGTGA. The CDR3 loop reads CASSQVLAGMNEQFF. The CDR3 DNA sequence: TGTGCCAGCAGCCAGGTTCTAGCAGGTATGAATGAGCAGTTCTTC.

The chain has TRBV7-3 and TRBJ2-1, with 8 bases lining up with TRBD2. Germline V gene sequence: CDR1 SGHTA, CDR2 FQGTGA. Unmatched junction bases numbered 6, after V lost 5 bases and J lost 0 bases. The CDR3 is 16 residues long. The CDR3 loop reads CASSLGAGVSYNEQFF. CDR3 sequence (DNA): TGTGCCAGCAGCCTGGGAGCGGGGGTCTCCTACAATGAGCAGTTCTTC.

The rearrangement joins TRBV11-2 to TRBJ2-3; 9 bases are shared with TRBD1. The CDR3 totals 16 residues. The germline V gene has CDR1 SGHAT and CDR2 FQNNGV. Trimming cost V 1 base and J 3 bases; bases outside gene matches: 5. CDR3 residues: CASSLAPGQGTDTQYF. The CDR3 bases are TGTGCCAGCAGCTTAGCCCCGGGACAGGGAACAGATACGCAGTATTTT.

V is TRBV20-1 and J is TRBJ2-7; 13 bases agree with TRBD2. CDR1 and CDR2 (germline): DFQATT, SNEGSKA (reference sequence). V shed 3 bases, J shed 0 bases, and the junction held 5 bases outside the gene matches. The CDR3 consists of 16 residues. The CDR3 loop reads CSASGTSGDSSYEQYF. The CDR3 DNA sequence: TGCAGTGCTAGTGGGACTAGCGGGGATAGCTCCTACGAGCAGTACTTC.

The chain recombines TRBV15 with TRBJ1-1; 10 bases fit TRBD1. Germline V gene sequence: CDR1 LNHNV, CDR2 YYDKDF (reference sequence). This CDR3 is built from 15 residues. With V trimmed by 1 base and J by 4 bases, 3 bases remained unmatched. The CDR3 nucleotides are TGTGCCACCAGCAGAGGACAGGGGGCAATCACTGAAGCTTTCTTT. Amino acids: CATSRGQGAITEAFF.

This clone was seen only once. The rearrangement links TRBV29-1 to TRBJ2-6; 9 bases line up with TRBD1. V shed 0 bases, J shed 0 bases, and the junction held 6 bases outside the gene matches. The CDR3 length is 18 residues. Germline V gene sequence: CDR1 SQVTM, CDR2 ANQGSEA. CDR3 in amino acids: CSVEDRDRAGSGANVLTF. CDR3 nucleotide sequence: TGCAGCGTTGAAGATCGGGACAGGGCTGGCTCTGGGGCCAACGTCCTGACTTTC.

This chain's CDR3 is CASSFPGLANTQYF. CDR3 coding DNA: TGTGCCAGCAGCTTTCCGGGACTAGCAAATACGCAGTATTTT. The gene calls are TRBV7-2 and TRBJ2-3, with 9 bases fitting TRBD2. CDR1 is SGHTA, CDR2 FQGNSA, per germline. This CDR3 contains 14 residues. V was pared by 3 bases and J by 7 bases, with 5 bases of the junction left unmatched. The full variable domain, its missing parts supplied by reference TRBV7-2 and TRBJ2-3, is GAGVSQSPSNKVTEKGKDVELRCDPISGHTALYWYRQSLGQGLEFLIYFQGNSAPDKSGLPSDRFSAERTGGSVSTLTIQRTQQEDSAVYLCASSFPGLANTQYFGPGTRLTVL.

The V and J genes are TRBV5-6 and TRBJ2-1; D is unclear. Trimming stripped 0 bases from V and 4 bases from J, with 11 bases between. Germline assignment: CDR1 SGHDT and CDR2 YYEEEE. This CDR3 is built from 15 residues. DNA of the CDR3: TGTGCCAGCAGCTTGGCTACCAAGCCGTACAATGAGCAGTTCTTC. This sequence encodes CASSLATKPYNEQFF. Supplemented by reference TRBV5-6 and TRBJ2-1, the full variable domain reads DAGVTQSPTHLIKTRGQQVTLRCSPKSGHDTVSWYQQALGQGPQFIFQYYEEEERQRGNFPDRFSGHQFPNYSSELNVNALLLGDSALYLCASSLATKPYNEQFFGPGTRLTVL.

This chain links TRBV27 with TRBJ2-7, with D tentatively TRBD1 (5 bases). V was cut by 3 bases and J by 0 bases, with 15 bases left in between. Germline V gene data show CDR1 as MNHEY and CDR2 as SMNVEV (reference sequence). The CDR3 has 16 residues. CDR3 residues: CASSFKDTLSSYEQYF. As DNA, the CDR3 is TGTGCCAGCAGTTTTAAGGACACCTTGAGCTCCTACGAGCAGTACTTC.

The rearrangement links TRBV5-1 to TRBJ1-1; 7 bases agree with TRBD1. CDR1 SGHRS and CDR2 YFSETQ come from the germline V gene. V dropped 1 base and J dropped 3; count of bases not matched to a gene: 0. The CDR3 contains 13 residues. The CDR3 sequence: CASSLQGDTEAFF. CDR3 coding DNA: TGCGCCAGCAGCTTGCAGGGGGACACTGAAGCTTTCTTT.

The V call is TRBV9, the J call TRBJ1-2; D gene ambiguous. The CDR3 extends over 14 amino acids. Germline CDR1 is SGDLS and CDR2 is YYNGEE. Trimming left V 3 bases short and J 4 bases short, with 13 bases between. In DNA, the CDR3 is TGTGCCAGCAGCGGTATCAACACAGTCTATGGCTACACCTTC. As protein: CASSGINTVYGYTF.